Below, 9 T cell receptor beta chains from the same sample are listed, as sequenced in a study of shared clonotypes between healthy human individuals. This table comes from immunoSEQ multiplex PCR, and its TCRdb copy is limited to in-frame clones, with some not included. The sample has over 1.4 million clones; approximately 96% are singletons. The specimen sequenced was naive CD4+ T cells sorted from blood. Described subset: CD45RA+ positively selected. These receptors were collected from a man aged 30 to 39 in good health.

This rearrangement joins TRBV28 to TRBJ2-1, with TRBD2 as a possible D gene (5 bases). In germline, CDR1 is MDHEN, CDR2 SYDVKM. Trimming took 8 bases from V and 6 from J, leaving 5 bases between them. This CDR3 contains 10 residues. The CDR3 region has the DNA TGTGCCAGCGCGGGCAATGAGCAGTTCTTC. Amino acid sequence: CASAGNEQFF.

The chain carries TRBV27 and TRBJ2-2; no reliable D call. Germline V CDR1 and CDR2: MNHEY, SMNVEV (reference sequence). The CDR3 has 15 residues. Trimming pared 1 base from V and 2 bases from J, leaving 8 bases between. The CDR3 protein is CASSLLSRNTGELFF. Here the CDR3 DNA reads TGTGCCAGCAGTTTATTATCCAGAAACACCGGGGAGCTGTTTTTT.

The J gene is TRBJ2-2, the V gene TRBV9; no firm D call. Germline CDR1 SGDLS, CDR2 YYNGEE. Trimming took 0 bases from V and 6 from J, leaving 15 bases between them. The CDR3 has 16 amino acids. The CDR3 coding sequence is TGTGCCAGCAGCGTAGGACCCCGTCCGGGCTCCGGGGAGCTGTTTTTT. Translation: CASSVGPRPGSGELFF. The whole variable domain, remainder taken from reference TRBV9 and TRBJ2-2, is DSGVTQTPKHLITATGQRVTLRCSPRSGDLSVYWYQQSLDQGLQFLIQYYNGEERAKGNILERFSAQQFPDLHSELNLSSLELGDSALYFCASSVGPRPGSGELFFGEGSRLTVL.

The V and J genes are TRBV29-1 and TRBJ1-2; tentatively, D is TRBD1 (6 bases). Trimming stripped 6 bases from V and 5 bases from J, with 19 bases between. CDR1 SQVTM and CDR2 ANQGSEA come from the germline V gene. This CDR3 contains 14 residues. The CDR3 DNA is TGCAGCGTCCGAGGGGGTTTGGGGGTTTATGGCTACACCTTC. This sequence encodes CSVRGGLGVYGYTF.

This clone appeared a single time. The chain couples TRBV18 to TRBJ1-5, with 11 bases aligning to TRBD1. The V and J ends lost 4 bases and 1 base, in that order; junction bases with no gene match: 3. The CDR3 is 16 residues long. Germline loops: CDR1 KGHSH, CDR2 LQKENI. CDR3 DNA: TGTGCCAGCTCACGGACAGGGGGCGTGAGCAATCAGCCCCAGCATTTT. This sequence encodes CASSRTGGVSNQPQHF. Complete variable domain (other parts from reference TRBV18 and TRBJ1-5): NAGVMQNPRHLVRRRGQEARLRCSPMKGHSHVYWYRQLPEEGLKFMVYLQKENIIDESGMPKERFSAEFPKEGPSILRIQQVVRGDSAAYFCASSRTGGVSNQPQHFGDGTRLSIL.

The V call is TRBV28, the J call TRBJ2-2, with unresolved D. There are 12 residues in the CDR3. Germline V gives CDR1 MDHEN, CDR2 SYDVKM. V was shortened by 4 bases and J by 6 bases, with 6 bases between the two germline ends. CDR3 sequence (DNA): TGTGCCAGCAGTTATGGTCCCGGGGAGCTGTTTTTT. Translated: CASSYGPGELFF.

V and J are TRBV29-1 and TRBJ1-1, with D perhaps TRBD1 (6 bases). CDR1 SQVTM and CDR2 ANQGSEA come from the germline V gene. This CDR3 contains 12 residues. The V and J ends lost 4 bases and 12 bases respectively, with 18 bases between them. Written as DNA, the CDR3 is TGCAGCGTTGGGGCCGAGGAGGGGGGGCCTTTCTTT. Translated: CSVGAEEGGPFF.

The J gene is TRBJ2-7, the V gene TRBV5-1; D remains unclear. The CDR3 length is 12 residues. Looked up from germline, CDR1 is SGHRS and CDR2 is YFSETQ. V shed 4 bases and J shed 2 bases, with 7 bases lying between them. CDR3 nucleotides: TGCGCCAGCAGCGACTCAACCTACGAGCAGTACTTC. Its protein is CASSDSTYEQYF. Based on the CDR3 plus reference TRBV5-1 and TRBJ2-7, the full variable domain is KAGVTQTPRYLIKTRGQQVTLSCSPISGHRSVSWYQQTPGQGLQFLFEYFSETQRNKGNFPGRFSGRQFSNSRSEMNVSTLELGDSALYLCASSDSTYEQYFGPGTRLTVT.

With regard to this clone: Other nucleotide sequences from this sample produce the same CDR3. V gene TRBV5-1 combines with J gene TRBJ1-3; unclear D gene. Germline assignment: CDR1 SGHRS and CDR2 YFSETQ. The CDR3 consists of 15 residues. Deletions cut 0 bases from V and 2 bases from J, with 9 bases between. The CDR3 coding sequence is TGCGCCAGCAGCTTGGGTGGGATAGCTGGAAACACCATATATTTT. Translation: CASSLGGIAGNTIYF.